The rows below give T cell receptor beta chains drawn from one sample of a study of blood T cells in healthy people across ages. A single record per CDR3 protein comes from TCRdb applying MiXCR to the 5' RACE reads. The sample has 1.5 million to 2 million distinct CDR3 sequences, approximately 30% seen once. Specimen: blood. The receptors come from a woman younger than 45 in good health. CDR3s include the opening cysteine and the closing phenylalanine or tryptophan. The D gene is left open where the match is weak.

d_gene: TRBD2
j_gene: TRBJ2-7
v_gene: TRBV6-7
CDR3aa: CASRRLAGQNYEQYF

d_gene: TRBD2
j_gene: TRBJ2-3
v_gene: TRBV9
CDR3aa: CASSKVGGVTDTQYF

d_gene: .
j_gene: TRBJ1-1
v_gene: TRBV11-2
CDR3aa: CASSSQRRENTEAFF

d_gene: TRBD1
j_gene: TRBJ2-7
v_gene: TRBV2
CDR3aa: CASSAGGGREQYF

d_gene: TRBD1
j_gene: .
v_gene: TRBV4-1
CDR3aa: CASSSRLAQGDTQHF

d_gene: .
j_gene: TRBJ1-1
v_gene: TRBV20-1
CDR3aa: CSARALEGGYTEAFF

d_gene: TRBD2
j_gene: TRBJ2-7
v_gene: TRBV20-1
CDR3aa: CSARDPAGALYEQYF

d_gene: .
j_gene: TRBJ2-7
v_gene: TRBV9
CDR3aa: CASSVEARNEQYF

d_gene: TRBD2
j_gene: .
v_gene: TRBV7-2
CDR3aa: CAISPPGGRRETQYF

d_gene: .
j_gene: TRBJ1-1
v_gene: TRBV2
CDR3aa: CASSANGGGDTEAFF

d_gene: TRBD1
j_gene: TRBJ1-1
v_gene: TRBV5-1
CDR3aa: CASSKSTGANTEAFF

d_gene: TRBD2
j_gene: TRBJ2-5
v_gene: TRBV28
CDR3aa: CASSRGGAGWQETQYF

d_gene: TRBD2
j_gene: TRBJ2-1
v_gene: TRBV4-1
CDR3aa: CASKGRAGGHNEQFF

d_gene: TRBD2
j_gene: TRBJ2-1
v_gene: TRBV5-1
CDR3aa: CASLPGTSGYNEQFF

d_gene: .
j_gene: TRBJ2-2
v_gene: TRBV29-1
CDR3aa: CSASTDGEATGERFF

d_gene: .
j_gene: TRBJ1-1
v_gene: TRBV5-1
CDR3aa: CASSSRGTEAFF

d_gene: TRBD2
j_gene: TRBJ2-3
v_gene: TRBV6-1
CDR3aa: CASSEAPAGGRTLDTQYF

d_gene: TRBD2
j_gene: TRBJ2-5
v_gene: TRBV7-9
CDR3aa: CASSLTSAYDETQYF

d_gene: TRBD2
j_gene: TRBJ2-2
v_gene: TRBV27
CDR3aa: CASSSLLAGGPGELFF

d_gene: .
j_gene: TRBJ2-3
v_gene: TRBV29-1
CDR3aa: CSVSRHGSSTDTQYF

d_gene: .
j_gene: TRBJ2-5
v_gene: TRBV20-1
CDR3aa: CSARKRGDWGQETQYF

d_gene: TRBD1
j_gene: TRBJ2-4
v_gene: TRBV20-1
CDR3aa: CSARTGTVAKNIQYF

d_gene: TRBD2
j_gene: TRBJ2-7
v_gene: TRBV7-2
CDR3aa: CASSPGTSGSSQYF

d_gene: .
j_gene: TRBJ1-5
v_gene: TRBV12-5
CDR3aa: CASGPPTSSNQPQHF

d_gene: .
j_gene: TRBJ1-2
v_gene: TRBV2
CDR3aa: CASGRALIANYGYTF

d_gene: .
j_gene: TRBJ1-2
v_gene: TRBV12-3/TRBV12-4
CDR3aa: CASQGRGHGYTF

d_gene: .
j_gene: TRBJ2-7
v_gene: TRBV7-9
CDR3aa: CASSSSQGGEQYF

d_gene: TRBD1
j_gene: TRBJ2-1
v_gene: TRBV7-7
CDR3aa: CASSRGQGKVEQFF

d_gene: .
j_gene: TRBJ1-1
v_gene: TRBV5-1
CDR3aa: CASSLGVITEAFF

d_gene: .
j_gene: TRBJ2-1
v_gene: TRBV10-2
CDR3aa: CASSESAGGYNEQFF

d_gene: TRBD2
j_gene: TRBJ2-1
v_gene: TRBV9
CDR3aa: CASSVVGGAVNEQFF

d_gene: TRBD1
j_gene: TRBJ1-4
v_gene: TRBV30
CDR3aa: CAWSMAGQGNEKLFF

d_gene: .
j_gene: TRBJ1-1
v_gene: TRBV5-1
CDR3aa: CASSFYDSVNTEAFF

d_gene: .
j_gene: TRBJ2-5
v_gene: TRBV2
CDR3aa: CASCRAELQETQYF

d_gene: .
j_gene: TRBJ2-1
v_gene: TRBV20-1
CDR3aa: CSLRTTQGHEQFF

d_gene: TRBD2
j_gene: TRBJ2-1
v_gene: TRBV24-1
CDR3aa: CATSDFPLAGDYEQFF

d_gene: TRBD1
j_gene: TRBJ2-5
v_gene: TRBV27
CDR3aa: CASSLWTGAGETQYF

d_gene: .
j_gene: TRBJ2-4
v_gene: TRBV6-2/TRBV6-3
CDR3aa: CASSFRGLAMPQNIQYF

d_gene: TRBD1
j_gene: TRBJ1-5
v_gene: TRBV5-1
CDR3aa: CASSGARTGNSNQPQHF

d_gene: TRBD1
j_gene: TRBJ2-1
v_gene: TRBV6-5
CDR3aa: CASSTRGTGLYNEQFF

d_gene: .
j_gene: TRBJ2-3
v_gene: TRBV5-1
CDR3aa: CASSPGGYASTDTQYF

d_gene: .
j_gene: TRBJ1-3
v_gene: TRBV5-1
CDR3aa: CASSLGTFGRNTIYF

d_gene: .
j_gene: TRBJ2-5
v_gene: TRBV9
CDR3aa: CASSVGLGKLETQYF

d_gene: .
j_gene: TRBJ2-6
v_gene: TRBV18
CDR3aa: CASSPRGSSGANVLTF

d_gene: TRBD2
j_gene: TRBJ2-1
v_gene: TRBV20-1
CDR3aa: CSARLGLGGSFGEQFF